The 28 T cell receptor beta chains below come from one sample, sequenced in a study of shared clonotypes between healthy human individuals. Method: immunoSEQ multiplex PCR; TCRdb's copy keeps in-frame clones and lacks some. The sample shows about 2.1 million clones, 93% of them seen only once. Positively selected for CCR7, the CD45RO-negative cells used as naive CD8 cells excluded terminally differentiated effector memory CD45RA+ cells. The sequenced material came from naive CD8+ T cells from PBMCs. These receptor sequences come from a man aged 18 to 30 in good health. Some clones in this sample may be carry-over from other donors' samples.

J is TRBJ2-7 and V is TRBV28; no definite D call. Trimming took 4 bases from V and 3 from J, leaving 16 bases between them. The length of the CDR3 is 15 residues. From germline, CDR1 is MDHEN and CDR2 SYDVKM. CDR3 amino acids: CASSSTKLWGYEQYF. Here the CDR3 DNA reads TGTGCCAGCAGTTCCACGAAGCTATGGGGCTACGAGCAGTACTTC.

The chain recombines TRBV13 with TRBJ1-1, with D hard to call. There are 12 residues in the CDR3. CDR1 is PRHDT, CDR2 FYEKMQ, per germline (reference sequence). Trimming pared 6 bases from V and 4 bases from J, leaving 9 bases between. CDR3 sequence reads: CASREGGTEAFF. The CDR3 coding sequence is TGTGCCAGCAGGGAGGGTGGCACTGAAGCTTTCTTT. The full variable domain, its missing parts supplied by reference TRBV13 and TRBJ1-1, is AAGVIQSPRHLIKEKRETATLKCYPIPRHDTVYWYQQGPGQDPQFLISFYEKMQSDKGSIPDRFSAQQFSDYHSELNMSSLELGDSALYFCASREGGTEAFFGQGTRLTVV.

The genes are TRBV12-5 and TRBJ2-2; 8 positions match TRBD1. CDR3 length: 16 residues. V lost 6 bases, J lost 4 bases, and 10 bases stayed unmatched. Per germline, CDR1 LGHNT and CDR2 FRNRAP. The CDR3 DNA is TGTGCTAGTGGGTCCCCCCCGACAGGGGCCACCGGGGAGCTGTTTTTT. Its translation: CASGSPPTGATGELFF.

This clone was seen a single time. The V call is TRBV30, the J call TRBJ2-1, with D perhaps matching TRBD1 (6 bases). V lost 3 bases and J 9 bases, leaving 12 bases between the germline ends. The germline CDR1 and CDR2 sequences are GTSNPN and SVGIG (reference sequence). The CDR3 is 12 amino acids. The CDR3 DNA reads TGTGCCTGGAGCGCGGACAGTCGTGAGCAGTTCTTC. It is translated as CAWSADSREQFF.

J is TRBJ2-3 and V is TRBV10-1; 9 nucleotides align to TRBD2. CDR3 length: 17 amino acids. Trimming took 2 bases from V and 2 from J; bases not matched to a gene: 8. Per the germline V gene, CDR1 is WNHNN and CDR2 is SYGVQD (reference sequence). CDR3 residues: CASSEVAGERATDTQYF. The CDR3 coding sequence is TGCGCCAGCAGTGAGGTAGCGGGAGAGAGGGCCACAGATACGCAGTATTTT.

This chain joins TRBV9 and TRBJ1-1; no clear D gene. Germline CDR1 is SGDLS and CDR2 is YYNGEE. This CDR3 is 13 amino acids long. Trimming pared 1 base from V and 1 base from J, leaving 5 bases between. CDR3 DNA sequence: TGTGCCAGCAGCGTACATAGGAACACTGAAGCTTTCTTT. It translates to CASSVHRNTEAFF. The complete variable domain, with remaining parts taken from reference TRBV9 and TRBJ1-1, reads DSGVTQTPKHLITATGQRVTLRCSPRSGDLSVYWYQQSLDQGLQFLIQYYNGEERAKGNILERFSAQQFPDLHSELNLSSLELGDSALYFCASSVHRNTEAFFGQGTRLTVV.

This clone has a single count. This chain links TRBV5-6 with TRBJ2-7; D uncertain. The CDR3 covers 14 residues. V lost 1 base and J 0 bases, leaving 8 bases between the germline ends. The germline CDR1 and CDR2 sequences are SGHDT and YYEEEE. CDR3 residues: CASSLLSISYEQYF. CDR3 in DNA: TGTGCCAGCAGCTTGTTGTCCATCTCCTACGAGCAGTACTTC.

The chain uses TRBV28 and TRBJ1-2, with a tentative D call TRBD1 (5 bases). Looked up from germline, CDR1 is MDHEN and CDR2 is SYDVKM. Trimming pared 4 bases from V and 6 bases from J, leaving 15 bases between. The CDR3 runs to 14 residues. CDR3 DNA: TGTGCCAGCAGTTCGGCCCTGGGGCTGGATGGCTACACCTTC. Residues: CASSSALGLDGYTF.

This chain's CDR3 is CASSAGGADTQYF. The CDR3, as DNA: TGTGCCAGCAGCGCCGGAGGCGCTGATACGCAGTATTTT. This chain links TRBV9 with TRBJ2-3; D is possibly TRBD2 (5 bases). V shed 3 bases and J shed 6 bases, with 11 bases lying between them. The CDR3 spans 13 residues. Germline assignment: CDR1 SGDLS and CDR2 YYNGEE.

The rearrangement uses TRBV19 and TRBJ2-2; 10 bases fit TRBD1. Germline V gene sequence: CDR1 LNHDA, CDR2 SQIVND (reference sequence). The V segment lost 7 bases and the J segment 3 bases; nucleotides outside the gene matches: 5. The CDR3 loop spans 15 amino acids. The CDR3 loop is CASTFDRGHTGELFF. CDR3 DNA sequence: TGTGCCAGTACCTTCGACAGGGGGCACACCGGGGAGCTGTTTTTT. Based on the CDR3 plus reference TRBV19 and TRBJ2-2, the full variable domain is DGGITQSPKYLFRKEGQNVTLSCEQNLNHDAMYWYRQDPGQGLRLIYYSQIVNDFQKGDIAEGYSVSREKKESFPLTVTSAQKNPTAFYLCASTFDRGHTGELFFGEGSRLTVL.

V usage is TRBV5-4 and J usage is TRBJ2-7; D tentatively reads TRBD1 or TRBD2 (5 bases each). The CDR3 consists of 14 residues. Germline-derived CDR1 and CDR2 are SGHNT and YYREEE (reference sequence). V was pared by 0 bases and J by 6 bases, with 13 bases between. The CDR3 sequence is CASSLAGTPSEQYF. The CDR3 DNA follows: TGTGCCAGCAGCTTGGCCGGGACCCCTTCCGAGCAGTACTTC.

The chain uses TRBV4-2 and TRBJ2-1; D call uncertain. This CDR3 is built from 12 residues. Germline V gives CDR1 LGHNA, CDR2 YNFKEQ. V was trimmed by 4 bases and J by 4 bases, leaving 5 bases between them. The CDR3 DNA follows: TGTGCCAGCAGCCGCACGTACAATGAGCAGTTCTTC. Translation gives CASSRTYNEQFF.

This sequence joins TRBV9 and TRBJ2-3; TRBD2 matches at 10 bases. The germline CDR1 and CDR2 sequences are SGDLS and YYNGEE. V shed 2 bases, J shed 5 bases, and the junction held 14 bases outside the gene matches. The CDR3 contains 18 residues. CDR3 loop: CASSVLSGSGRAGDTQYF. As DNA, the CDR3 is TGTGCCAGCAGCGTCCTCAGTGGAAGCGGGAGGGCGGGAGATACGCAGTATTTT.

The chain uses TRBV28 and TRBJ1-2, with a weak D call TRBD1 (5 bases). Germline lookup yields CDR1 MDHEN and CDR2 SYDVKM. Trimming pared 5 bases from V and 3 bases from J, leaving 13 bases between. CDR3 length: 14 amino acids. The DNA of the CDR3 is TGTGCCAGCAGTCTCGTGGGAGGGGACTATGGCTACACCTTC. Protein: CASSLVGGDYGYTF.

In regard to this clone: This specimen includes other DNA sequences encoding the same CDR3. This sequence joins TRBV19 and TRBJ1-1, with D possibly being TRBD1 (6 bases). Per the germline V gene, CDR1 is LNHDA and CDR2 is SQIVND (reference sequence). V was pared by 3 bases and J by 3 bases, with 14 bases between. This CDR3 comprises 15 residues. CDR3 in DNA: TGTGCCAGTAGTATTCGGGGAAGGACAGACACTGAAGCTTTCTTT. This encodes CASSIRGRTDTEAFF.

CDR3 nucleotides: TGTGCCAGCTCGCCGGGACAGGTCCCGGAGGGCACTGAAGCTTTCTTT. This encodes CASSPGQVPEGTEAFF. The gene calls are TRBV18 and TRBJ1-1; TRBD1 matches 8 bases. Germline lookup yields CDR1 KGHSH and CDR2 LQKENI. This CDR3 has 16 amino acids. Trimming cost V 6 bases and J 4 bases; bases outside gene matches: 13.

CDR3 protein: CASNSAGSRGQLFF. CDR3 in DNA: TGTGCCAGCAATTCCGCCGGGTCGCGGGGGCAACTGTTTTTT. The V gene is TRBV27, the J gene TRBJ1-4, with D possibly matching TRBD1 (6 bases). The CDR3 is 14 amino acids. The germline V and J ends were trimmed by 7 bases and 12 bases, with 21 bases remaining between them. Germline values: CDR1 MNHEY, CDR2 SMNVEV (reference sequence).

The chain's CDR3 is CASSLDRGSSYEQYF. CDR3 coding DNA: TGTGCCAGCAGCCTTGACAGGGGCAGCTCCTACGAGCAGTACTTC. V is TRBV7-8 and J is TRBJ2-7; 8 nucleotides align to TRBD1. The V and J ends lost 5 bases and 0 bases, in that order; junction bases with no gene match: 6. CDR1 and CDR2 (germline): SGHVS, FQNEAQ. The CDR3 totals 15 residues.

About this clone itself: At the DNA level, this CDR3 is encoded by other sequences in the same sample as well. The chain is built from TRBV9 and TRBJ2-7; no clear D gene. Germline V gene lookup returns CDR1 SGDLS and CDR2 YYNGEE. The CDR3 consists of 14 residues. The germline V and J ends were trimmed by 0 bases and 3 bases, with 10 bases remaining between them. CDR3 protein: CASSVGVGSYEQYF. CDR3 coding DNA: TGTGCCAGCAGCGTAGGGGTAGGAAGCTACGAGCAGTACTTC.

V and J are TRBV4-3 and TRBJ2-1, with 11 bases lining up with TRBD1. V lost 3 bases and J lost 3; bases outside the gene matches: 7. The CDR3 consists of 17 residues. Per germline, CDR1 LGHNA and CDR2 YSLEER. DNA for the CDR3: TGCGCCAGCAGCCAGATACGGACAGGGGGCTTCTACAATGAGCAGTTCTTC. Translation gives CASSQIRTGGFYNEQFF.

The V gene is TRBV4-1, the J gene TRBJ2-7; 7 bases map to TRBD2. Germline CDR1 MGHRA, CDR2 YSYEKL. The length of the CDR3 is 17 residues. Trimming took 3 bases from V and 0 from J; bases not matched to a gene: 11. The CDR3 loop is CASSQGPSGGSSYEQYF. CDR3 nucleotides: TGCGCCAGCAGCCAGGGTCCTAGCGGCGGGAGCTCCTACGAGCAGTACTTC.

The chain has TRBV13 and TRBJ2-6; D is unresolved. CDR1 is PRHDT, CDR2 FYEKMQ, per germline (reference sequence). V was pared by 8 bases and J by 2 bases, with 13 bases between. This CDR3 has 15 residues. CDR3 sequence (DNA): TGTGCCAGCCGGCCAAGAGTTGCTGGGGCCAACGTCCTGACTTTC. It codes for CASRPRVAGANVLTF.

The V gene is TRBV11-2, the J gene TRBJ2-7; TRBD2 is a possible D gene (6 bases). Trimming removed 0 bases at V and 3 bases at J, with 18 bases between. The CDR3 is 17 residues long. Germline CDR1 is SGHAT and CDR2 is FQNNGV. CDR3 DNA sequence: TGTGCCAGCAGCTTAGATCTTGGCACTAGCAACTTCTACGAGCAGTACTTC. This codes for CASSLDLGTSNFYEQYF.

The chain carries TRBV6-1 and TRBJ2-1, with TRBD1 matching 7 bases. Germline CDR1 is MNHNS and CDR2 is SASEGT. The CDR3 has 18 residues. V shed 2 bases and J 1 base; nucleotides not matched to a gene: 11. The CDR3 sequence: CASSEKSPVQGSYNEQFF. CDR3 nucleotides: TGTGCCAGCAGTGAAAAGTCTCCAGTACAGGGGTCCTACAATGAGCAGTTCTTC.

This chain links TRBV5-1 with TRBJ2-5; 7 nucleotides align to TRBD2. In germline, CDR1 is SGHRS, CDR2 YFSETQ. V was clipped by 5 bases and J by 5 bases; unmatched bases: 12. The CDR3 contains 15 residues. As DNA, the CDR3 is TGCGCCAGCAGTTCCACTAGCGCGGCTCGGGAGACCCAGTACTTC. Translated, it gives CASSSTSAARETQYF.

This clone is a singleton in its sample. The chain links TRBV27 to TRBJ2-5; 9 bases agree with TRBD1. The germline V gene has CDR1 MNHEY and CDR2 SMNVEV (reference sequence). CDR3 length: 15 residues. Trimming removed 3 bases from V and 7 bases from J; junction bases left unmatched: 9. CDR3 loop: CASSFTGTGLGTQYF. In DNA, the CDR3 is TGTGCCAGCAGTTTCACCGGGACAGGGTTGGGGACCCAGTACTTC.

Notes on this clone: Distinct nucleotide sequences in the sample also encode this CDR3. This sequence joins TRBV9 and TRBJ2-5; a possible D gene is TRBD2 (5 bases). V gave up 2 bases and J gave up 2 bases, with 10 bases separating them. The CDR3 totals 14 residues. Germline assignment: CDR1 SGDLS and CDR2 YYNGEE. Here the CDR3 reads CASSVERSQETQYF. In DNA, the CDR3 is TGTGCCAGCAGCGTTGAGCGGTCACAAGAGACCCAGTACTTC.

CDR3 sequence reads: CASSFDRGLAIYF. CDR3 DNA sequence: TGTGCCAGCAGCTTTGACAGGGGGCTCGCCATATATTTT. The V and J genes are TRBV5-4 and TRBJ1-3, with TRBD1 matching 10 bases. The CDR3 loop spans 13 amino acids. Germline CDR1 is SGHNT and CDR2 is YYREEE (reference sequence). V shed 2 bases and J 11 bases; nucleotides not matched to a gene: 4.